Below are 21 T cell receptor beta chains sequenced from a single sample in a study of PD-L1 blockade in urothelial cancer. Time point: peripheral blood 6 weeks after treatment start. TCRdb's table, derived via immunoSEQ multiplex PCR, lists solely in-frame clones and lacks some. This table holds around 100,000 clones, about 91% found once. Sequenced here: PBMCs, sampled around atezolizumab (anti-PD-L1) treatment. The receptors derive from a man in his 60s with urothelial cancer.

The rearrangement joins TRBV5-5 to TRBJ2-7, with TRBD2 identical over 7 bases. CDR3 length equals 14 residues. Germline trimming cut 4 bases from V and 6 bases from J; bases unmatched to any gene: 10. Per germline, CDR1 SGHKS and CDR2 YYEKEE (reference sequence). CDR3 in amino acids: CASSPGGIYSEQYF. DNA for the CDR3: TGTGCCAGCAGCCCGGGAGGAATCTATAGCGAGCAGTACTTC.

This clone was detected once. The CDR3 loop reads CASSLAGADTQYF. The CDR3 DNA sequence: TGTGCCAGCAGCTTAGCTGGGGCGGATACGCAGTATTTT. This sequence joins TRBV7-9 and TRBJ2-3; tentatively, D is TRBD1 (5 bases). This CDR3 spans 13 amino acids. V gave up 0 bases and J gave up 6 bases, with 7 bases separating them. Per germline, CDR1 SEHNR and CDR2 FQNEAQ (reference sequence).

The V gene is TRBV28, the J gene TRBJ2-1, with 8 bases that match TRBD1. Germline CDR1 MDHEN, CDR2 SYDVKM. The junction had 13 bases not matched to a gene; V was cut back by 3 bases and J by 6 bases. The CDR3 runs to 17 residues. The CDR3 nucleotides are TGTGCCAGCAGTTTCCCCGCCGTGGGACAGGTCGGCAATGAGCAGTTCTTC. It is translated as CASSFPAVGQVGNEQFF.

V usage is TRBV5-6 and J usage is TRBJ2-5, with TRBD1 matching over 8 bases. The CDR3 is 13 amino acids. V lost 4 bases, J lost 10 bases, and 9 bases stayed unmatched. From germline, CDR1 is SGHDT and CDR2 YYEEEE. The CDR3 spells CASSPWTGRDQYF. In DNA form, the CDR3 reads TGTGCCAGCAGCCCCTGGACAGGGCGGGACCAGTACTTC.

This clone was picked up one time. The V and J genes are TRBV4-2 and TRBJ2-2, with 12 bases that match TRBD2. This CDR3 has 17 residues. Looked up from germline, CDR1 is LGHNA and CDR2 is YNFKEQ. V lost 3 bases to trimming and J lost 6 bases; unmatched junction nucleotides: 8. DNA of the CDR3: TGTGCCAGCAGCCAGGATACTAGCGGGGGGTCGGCCGGGGAGCTGTTTTTT. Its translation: CASSQDTSGGSAGELFF.

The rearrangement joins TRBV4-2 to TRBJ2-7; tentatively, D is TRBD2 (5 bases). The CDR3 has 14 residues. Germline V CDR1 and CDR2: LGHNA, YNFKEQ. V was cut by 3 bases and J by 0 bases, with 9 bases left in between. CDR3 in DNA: TGTGCCAGCAGCCAGAGCGGTTCCTCCTACGAGCAGTACTTC. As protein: CASSQSGSSYEQYF.

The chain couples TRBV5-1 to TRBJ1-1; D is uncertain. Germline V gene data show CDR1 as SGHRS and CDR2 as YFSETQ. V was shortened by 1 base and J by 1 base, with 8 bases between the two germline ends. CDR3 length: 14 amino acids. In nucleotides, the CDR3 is TGCGCCAGCAGCTTGTATGAGGGGAACACTGAAGCTTTCTTT. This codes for CASSLYEGNTEAFF.

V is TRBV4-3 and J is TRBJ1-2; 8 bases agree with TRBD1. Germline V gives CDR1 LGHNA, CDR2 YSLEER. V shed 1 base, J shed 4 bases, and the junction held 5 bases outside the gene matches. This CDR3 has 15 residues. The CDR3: CASSQAGTGLYGYTF. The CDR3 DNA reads TGCGCCAGCAGCCAAGCCGGGACAGGACTCTATGGCTACACCTTC.

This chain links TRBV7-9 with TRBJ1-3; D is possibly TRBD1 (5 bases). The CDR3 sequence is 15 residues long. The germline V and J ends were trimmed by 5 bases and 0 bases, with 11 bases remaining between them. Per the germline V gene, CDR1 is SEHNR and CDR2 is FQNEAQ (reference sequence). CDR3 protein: CASSLRALSGNTIYF. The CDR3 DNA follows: TGTGCCAGCAGCCTCAGGGCGCTCTCTGGAAACACCATATATTTT. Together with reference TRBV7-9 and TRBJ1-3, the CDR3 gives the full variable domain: DTGVSQNPRHKITKRGQNVTFRCDPISEHNRLYWYRQTLGQGPEFLTYFQNEAQLEKSRLLSDRFSAERPKGSFSTLEIQRTEQGDSAMYLCASSLRALSGNTIYFGEGSWLTVV.

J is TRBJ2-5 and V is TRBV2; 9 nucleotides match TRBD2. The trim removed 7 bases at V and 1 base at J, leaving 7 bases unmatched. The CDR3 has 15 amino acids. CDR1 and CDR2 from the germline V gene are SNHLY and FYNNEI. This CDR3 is CASKGNSGGQETQYF. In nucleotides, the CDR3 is TGTGCCAGCAAGGGGAATAGCGGGGGCCAAGAGACCCAGTACTTC.

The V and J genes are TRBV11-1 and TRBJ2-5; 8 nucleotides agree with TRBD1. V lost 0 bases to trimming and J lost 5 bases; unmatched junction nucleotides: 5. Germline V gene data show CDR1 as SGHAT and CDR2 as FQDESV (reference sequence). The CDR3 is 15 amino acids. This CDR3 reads CASSLASTGEETQYF. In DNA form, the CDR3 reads TGTGCCAGCAGCTTAGCGTCGACAGGGGAGGAGACCCAGTACTTC. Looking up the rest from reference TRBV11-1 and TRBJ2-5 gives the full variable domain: EAEVAQSPRYKITEKSQAVAFWCDPISGHATLYWYRQILGQGPELLVQFQDESVVDDSQLPKDRFSAERLKGVDSTLKIQPAELGDSAMYLCASSLASTGEETQYFGPGTRLLVL.

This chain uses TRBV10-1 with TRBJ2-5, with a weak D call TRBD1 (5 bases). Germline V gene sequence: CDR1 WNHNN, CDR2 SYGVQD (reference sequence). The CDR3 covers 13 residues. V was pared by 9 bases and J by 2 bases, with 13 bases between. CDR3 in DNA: TGCGCCAGGGCTACAGGATTTCAAGAGACCCAGTACTTC. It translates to CARATGFQETQYF.

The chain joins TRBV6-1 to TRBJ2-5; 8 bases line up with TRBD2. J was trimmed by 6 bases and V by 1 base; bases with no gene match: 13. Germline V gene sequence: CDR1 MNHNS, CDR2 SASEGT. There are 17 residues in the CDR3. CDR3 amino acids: CASSEVGLVAGSQTQYF. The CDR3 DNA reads TGTGCCAGCAGTGAAGTAGGATTAGTAGCGGGATCGCAGACCCAGTACTTC.

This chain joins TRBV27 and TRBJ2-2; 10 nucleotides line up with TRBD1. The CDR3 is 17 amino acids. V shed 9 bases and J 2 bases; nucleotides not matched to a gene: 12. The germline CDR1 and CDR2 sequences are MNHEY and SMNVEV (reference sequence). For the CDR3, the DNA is TGTGCCAGTATGACAGGGGGCACCACTTACAACACCGGGGAGCTGTTTTTT. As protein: CASMTGGTTYNTGELFF.

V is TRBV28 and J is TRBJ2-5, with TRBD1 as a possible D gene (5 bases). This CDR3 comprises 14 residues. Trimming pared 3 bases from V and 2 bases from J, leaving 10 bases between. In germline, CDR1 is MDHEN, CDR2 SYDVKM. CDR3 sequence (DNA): TGTGCCAGCAGTTTGTTGGCAGGGCAAGAGACCCAGTACTTC. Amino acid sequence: CASSLLAGQETQYF.

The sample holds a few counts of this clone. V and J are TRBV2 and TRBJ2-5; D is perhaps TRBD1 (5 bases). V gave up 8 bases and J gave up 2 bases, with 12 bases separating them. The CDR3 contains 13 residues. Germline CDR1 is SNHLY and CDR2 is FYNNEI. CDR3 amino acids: CASGRQLQETQYF. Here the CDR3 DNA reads TGTGCCAGCGGAAGACAGCTACAAGAGACCCAGTACTTC.

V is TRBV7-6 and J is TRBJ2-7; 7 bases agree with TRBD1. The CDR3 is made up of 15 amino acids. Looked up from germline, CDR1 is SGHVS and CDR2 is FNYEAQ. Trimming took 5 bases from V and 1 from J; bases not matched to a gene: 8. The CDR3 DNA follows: TGTGCCAGCAGCCTCGAGGACAGGTCTTCCTACGAGCAGTACTTC. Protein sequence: CASSLEDRSSYEQYF.

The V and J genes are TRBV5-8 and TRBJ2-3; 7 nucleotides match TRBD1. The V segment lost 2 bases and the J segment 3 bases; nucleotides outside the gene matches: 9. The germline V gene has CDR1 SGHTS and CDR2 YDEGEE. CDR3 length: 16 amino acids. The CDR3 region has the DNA TGTGCCAGCAGCTTAACAGGGGCGGTCGGTACAGATACGCAGTATTTT. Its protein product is CASSLTGAVGTDTQYF.

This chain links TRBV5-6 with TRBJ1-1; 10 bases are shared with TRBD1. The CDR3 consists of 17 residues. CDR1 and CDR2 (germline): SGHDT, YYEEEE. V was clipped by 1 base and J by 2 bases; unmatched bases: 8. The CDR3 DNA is TGTGCCAGCAGCTTGCAAGGGGACAGGGGATACAACACTGAAGCTTTCTTT. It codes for CASSLQGDRGYNTEAFF.

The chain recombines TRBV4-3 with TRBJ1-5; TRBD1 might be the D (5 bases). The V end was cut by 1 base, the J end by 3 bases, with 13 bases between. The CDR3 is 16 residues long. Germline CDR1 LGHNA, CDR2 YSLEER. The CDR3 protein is CASSQASGRDNQPQHF. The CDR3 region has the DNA TGCGCCAGCAGCCAAGCGTCAGGCAGGGACAATCAGCCCCAGCATTTT.

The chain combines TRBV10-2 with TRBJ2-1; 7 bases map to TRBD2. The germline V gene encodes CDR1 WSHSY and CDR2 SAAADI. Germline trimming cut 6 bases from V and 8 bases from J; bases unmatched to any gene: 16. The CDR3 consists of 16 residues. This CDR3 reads CASRHDLAGPSDEQFF. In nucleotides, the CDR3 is TGCGCCAGCAGACACGATTTAGCGGGTCCCAGCGATGAGCAGTTCTTC.